The next 2 T cell receptor beta chains were all read from a single sample in a study of T cell responses to AZD1222 COVID-19 vaccine. TCRdb's copy holds only in-frame clones and misses some; the assay was immunoSEQ multiplex PCR. Of over 50,000 clones in the sample, 60% to 80% were seen once. Specimen: peripheral blood, collected 28 days after the second AZD1222 dose. These receptors were collected from an adult who received the AZD1222 COVID-19 vaccine.

The chain has TRBV5-1 and TRBJ1-2; 9 bases are a match to TRBD1. The CDR3 extends over 15 amino acids. V gave up 0 bases and J gave up 7 bases; unmatched junction bases: 7. The germline V gene has CDR1 SGHRS and CDR2 YFSETQ. As DNA, the CDR3 is TGCGCCAGCAGCTTGGAAGGGACAGGGATGTTTGGCTACACCTTC. Translated: CASSLEGTGMFGYTF.

V usage is TRBV29-1 and J usage is TRBJ1-1; no clear D. V was shortened by 1 base and J by 4 bases, with 10 bases between the two germline ends. The germline V gene encodes CDR1 SQVTM and CDR2 ANQGSEA. The CDR3 extends over 13 amino acids. CDR3 protein: CSVEGGGGTEAFF. The DNA for the CDR3 is TGCAGCGTTGAAGGGGGAGGAGGCACTGAAGCTTTCTTT.